One sample yielded the 3 T cell receptor beta chains listed below, sequenced in a study of OX40 agonist ivuxolimab in advanced cancers. Libraries were prepared by immunoSEQ multiplex PCR; TCRdb keeps only in-frame clonotypes and omits some of them. This table has tens of thousands of clones, around 90% appearing once. The specimen comprised CD4+ or CD8+ T cells sorted from blood, sampled in a trial of the OX40 agonist ivuxolimab. Receptors were obtained from an adult with an advanced solid tumor such as melanoma, head and neck, liver or kidney cancer.

The chain has TRBV18 and TRBJ2-3; D is possibly TRBD2 (5 bases). The V end lost 5 bases, the J end lost 5 bases, and 17 bases lay between the germline ends. The CDR3 consists of 15 residues. Germline V gene lookup returns CDR1 KGHSH and CDR2 LQKENI. The CDR3 region is CASSAAGLQLDTQYF. CDR3 DNA: TGTGCCAGCTCAGCGGCGGGCCTACAGTTAGATACGCAGTATTTT.

The chain carries TRBV10-3 and TRBJ2-1; unclear D gene. Germline CDR1 reads ENHRY; CDR2 reads SYGVKD. The CDR3 loop spans 13 amino acids. Trimming removed 1 base from V and 6 bases from J, with 7 bases in between. The DNA of the CDR3 is TGTGCCATCAGTGAGTGGTTCGCCAATGAGCAGTTCTTC. As protein: CAISEWFANEQFF.

J is TRBJ1-5 and V is TRBV2; 8 bases align to TRBD1. The V segment lost 6 bases and the J segment 4 bases; nucleotides outside the gene matches: 2. Germline CDR1 is SNHLY and CDR2 is FYNNEI. The CDR3 has 13 residues. CDR3 sequence (DNA): TGTGCCAGCAGCCGGACAGGGAATCAGCCCCAGCATTTT. Its protein product is CASSRTGNQPQHF.